The 26 T cell receptor beta chains given below trace back to one sample, sequenced in a study of identifying expanded T cells in peripheral blood. Sequencing was performed with immunoSEQ multiplex PCR; in TCRdb, only in-frame clones are kept and a portion is missing. This sample yields over 85,000 clones, of which roughly 85% are seen a single time; around 4.5% belongs to the top ten. Sequences were obtained from blood. The origin of the receptors is a person between 18 and 70 years old in good health.

The chain employs TRBV30 and TRBJ1-2; D is undetermined. The CDR3 sequence is 13 residues long. Trimming stripped 2 bases from V and 6 bases from J, with 13 bases between. Germline V gene data show CDR1 as GTSNPN and CDR2 as SVGIG (reference sequence). In DNA form, the CDR3 reads TGTGCCTGGAGTCATGGGTTACACGATGGCTACACCTTC. It is translated as CAWSHGLHDGYTF.

The rearrangement links TRBV6-5 to TRBJ2-1; TRBD1 matches at 9 bases. The CDR3 is 15 amino acids. Trimming removed 2 bases from V and 8 bases from J; junction bases left unmatched: 7. Germline V gene lookup returns CDR1 MNHEY and CDR2 SVGAGI. Here the CDR3 reads CASSYGDRAGHEQFF. The DNA of the CDR3 is TGTGCCAGCAGTTACGGGGACAGGGCTGGCCATGAGCAGTTCTTC.

This clone is a singleton in its sample. The rearrangement joins TRBV9 to TRBJ1-2; tentatively, D is TRBD1 (5 bases). This CDR3 is built from 16 residues. The ends were cut back, 1 base at V and 3 bases at J, with 16 bases in the middle. CDR1 SGDLS and CDR2 YYNGEE come from the germline V gene. CDR3 protein: CASSVNRMGVDYGYTF. The CDR3 coding sequence is TGTGCCAGCAGCGTAAACAGGATGGGTGTGGACTATGGCTACACCTTC.

This clone has a single count. J is TRBJ2-3 and V is TRBV9; 10 bases are a match to TRBD2. Looked up from germline, CDR1 is SGDLS and CDR2 is YYNGEE. The CDR3 sequence is 15 residues long. V trimming: 4 bases; J trimming: 1 base; junction bases outside the gene matches: 3. For the CDR3, the DNA is TGTGCCAGCAGCCTGACTAGCGGGCGCACAGATACGCAGTATTTT. As protein: CASSLTSGRTDTQYF.

Judged by abundance, this clone is medium-sized. V gene TRBV6-1 combines with J gene TRBJ1-2, with 7 bases aligning to TRBD1. The CDR3 sequence is 13 residues long. CDR1 and CDR2 from the germline V gene are MNHNS and SASEGT. Unmatched junction bases numbered 7, after V lost 2 bases and J lost 10 bases. CDR3 coding DNA: TGTGCCAGCAGTGAAATTTTGGGGACAGCCTACACCTTC. Translated: CASSEILGTAYTF.

J is TRBJ1-2 and V is TRBV19; 7 positions match TRBD1. Germline CDR1 reads LNHDA; CDR2 reads SQIVND (reference sequence). This CDR3 is built from 13 residues. The V gene end was trimmed by 4 bases and the J gene end by 7 bases; junction bases not matched to a gene: 6. CDR3 loop: CASSKEGAGGYTF. In DNA form, the CDR3 reads TGTGCCAGTAGTAAGGAGGGGGCAGGTGGCTACACCTTC. Supplemented by reference TRBV19 and TRBJ1-2, the full variable domain reads DGGITQSPKYLFRKEGQNVTLSCEQNLNHDAMYWYRQDPGQGLRLIYYSQIVNDFQKGDIAEGYSVSREKKESFPLTVTSAQKNPTAFYLCASSKEGAGGYTFGSGTRLTVV.

The chain recombines TRBV30 with TRBJ1-5; 7 bases agree with TRBD1. V dropped 5 bases and J dropped 7; count of bases not matched to a gene: 11. The CDR3 covers 14 residues. The germline V gene encodes CDR1 GTSNPN and CDR2 SVGIG (reference sequence). In nucleotides, the CDR3 is TGTGCCTGGGGGTTCGGAGGGGGCTACCAGCCCCAGCATTTT. It codes for CAWGFGGGYQPQHF.

About this clone: Germline and junction disagree at one end, which may indicate a read error. V is TRBV25-1 and J is TRBJ1-2; no clear D gene. The CDR3 has 14 residues. The germline gives CDR1 MGHDK, CDR2 SYGVNS. CDR3 sequence: CASTRGSPKYGYTF. In nucleotides, the CDR3 is TGTGCCAGCACCCGAGGAAGTCCTAAATATGGCTACACCTTC.

V is TRBV11-2 and J is TRBJ2-5, with D tentatively TRBD2 (5 bases). The germline CDR1 and CDR2 sequences are SGHAT and FQNNGV. The CDR3 runs 15 residues. V was clipped by 5 bases and J by 1 base, with 14 bases between them. The CDR3 sequence: CASSQSTTSQETQYF. The CDR3 coding sequence is TGTGCCAGCAGCCAATCTACAACTAGCCAAGAGACCCAGTACTTC.

The rearrangement uses TRBV5-4 and TRBJ2-1; 11 bases are shared with TRBD2. Losses at the gene ends were 4 bases for V and 4 bases for J; bases not matched to a gene: 7. Germline CDR1 is SGHNT and CDR2 is YYREEE (reference sequence). The CDR3 totals 16 residues. Written as DNA, the CDR3 is TGTGCCAGCAGCCCAGGGACTAGCGGCCTATACAATGAGCAGTTCTTC. Protein product: CASSPGTSGLYNEQFF.

This chain links TRBV12-5 with TRBJ2-7, with D maybe TRBD1 (5 bases). Trimming cost V 1 base and J 2 bases, with 9 bases left between them. This CDR3 is 14 amino acids long. CDR1 is LGHNT, CDR2 FRNRAP, per germline. In nucleotides, the CDR3 is TGTGCTAGTGGTTTGGGGGGCCGACCCTACGAGCAGTACTTC. Protein: CASGLGGRPYEQYF. Full variable domain (missing parts from reference TRBV12-5 and TRBJ2-7): DARVTQTPRHKVTEMGQEVTMRCQPILGHNTVFWYRQTMMQGLELLAYFRNRAPLDDSGMPKDRFSAEMPDATLATLKIQPSEPRDSAVYFCASGLGGRPYEQYFGPGTRLTVT.

The rearrangement uses TRBV6-5 and TRBJ2-7; a weak D match, TRBD1 (5 bases). The V gene's germline CDR1 is MNHEY and CDR2 SVGAGI. The CDR3 has 15 amino acids. The germline V and J ends were trimmed by 0 bases and 3 bases, with 12 bases remaining between them. Here the CDR3 DNA reads TGTGCCAGCAGTTACTCGATTGGACACCGCTACGAGCAGTACTTC. Encoded protein: CASSYSIGHRYEQYF.

The CDR3 nucleotides are TGTGCCTGGAGCATTGGGACGAACTATGGCTACACCTTC. Amino acid sequence: CAWSIGTNYGYTF. The genes are TRBV30 and TRBJ1-2; the D gene is possibly TRBD1 (5 bases). Trimming took 3 bases from V and 2 from J, leaving 10 bases between them. The V gene's germline CDR1 is GTSNPN and CDR2 SVGIG (reference sequence). The CDR3 is made up of 13 amino acids.

V and J are TRBV25-1 and TRBJ1-1, with a tentative D call TRBD1 (5 bases). The CDR3 covers 14 residues. Germline loops: CDR1 MGHDK, CDR2 SYGVNS. Trimming cost V 2 bases and J 1 base, with 8 bases left between them. The CDR3 spells CASSEGGSNTEAFF. DNA of the CDR3: TGTGCCAGCAGTGAAGGGGGGTCGAACACTGAAGCTTTCTTT.

The V call is TRBV14, the J call TRBJ2-1, with 7 bases that match TRBD1. Germline V gene data show CDR1 as SGHDN and CDR2 as FVKESK. This CDR3 spans 15 amino acids. V shed 2 bases, J shed 8 bases, and the junction held 9 bases outside the gene matches. CDR3 residues: CASSQFRGHRDEQFF. The CDR3 nucleotides are TGTGCCAGCAGCCAATTTAGGGGGCATCGGGATGAGCAGTTCTTC.

There are a few counts of this clone. The chain links TRBV4-1 to TRBJ2-1; 11 bases map to TRBD2. Germline loops: CDR1 MGHRA, CDR2 YSYEKL. The junction had 9 bases not matched to a gene; V was cut back by 4 bases and J by 7 bases. The CDR3 consists of 16 residues. The CDR3 here is CASSPEDSGGANEQFF. As DNA, the CDR3 is TGCGCCAGCAGCCCCGAGGATAGCGGGGGGGCTAATGAGCAGTTCTTC.

The chain employs TRBV6-6 and TRBJ2-5; 7 bases line up with TRBD1. After removal of 5 bases from V and 4 bases from J, the junction contained 13 bases not matched to a gene. CDR3 size: 16 residues. The germline V gene encodes CDR1 MNHNY and CDR2 SVGAGI (reference sequence). In nucleotides, the CDR3 is TGTGCCAGCAGTCAGACAGGGTCTACAGCTCGAGAGACCCAGTACTTC. It specifies CASSQTGSTARETQYF.

The rearrangement uses TRBV7-2 and TRBJ1-2, with 10 bases fitting TRBD1. V dropped 3 bases and J dropped 3; count of bases not matched to a gene: 7. CDR3 length: 16 residues. The germline V gene encodes CDR1 SGHTA and CDR2 FQGNSA. CDR3 nucleotide sequence: TGTGCCAGCAGCTTGCGTCCGGGACAGGGGCACTATGGCTACACCTTC. It yields the protein CASSLRPGQGHYGYTF.

This clone showed up just a few times. V and J are TRBV28 and TRBJ2-7, with D possibly TRBD1 on 5 matching bases. CDR1 and CDR2 (germline): MDHEN, SYDVKM. Trimming removed 1 base from V and 5 bases from J, with 12 bases in between. The CDR3 has 14 residues. CDR3 nucleotide sequence: TGTGCCAGCAGTTTATCGGATTCACAGGACGAGCAGTACTTC. Translated: CASSLSDSQDEQYF.

The chain employs TRBV6-1 and TRBJ1-3, with D possibly matching TRBD1 (5 bases). This CDR3 has 15 residues. The V and J ends lost 5 bases and 0 bases respectively, with 11 bases between them. The V gene's germline CDR1 is MNHNS and CDR2 SASEGT. In DNA, the CDR3 is TGTGCCAGCAGTTGGGGCAGGGTCTCTGGAAACACCATATATTTT. This translates into CASSWGRVSGNTIYF.

The chain is built from TRBV5-1 and TRBJ2-2, with D tentatively TRBD1 or TRBD2 (5 bases each). The CDR3 has 15 amino acids. Trimming stripped 1 base from V and 1 base from J, with 8 bases between. The germline gives CDR1 SGHRS, CDR2 YFSETQ. The CDR3 protein is CASSLRGENTGELFF. CDR3 in DNA: TGCGCCAGCAGCTTGCGAGGGGAGAACACCGGGGAGCTGTTTTTT.

The rearrangement uses TRBV6-1 and TRBJ1-2; D perhaps matches TRBD1 (6 bases). Trimming took 4 bases from V and 7 from J, leaving 16 bases between them. Germline V lookup: CDR1 MNHNS, CDR2 SASEGT. The CDR3 consists of 14 residues. This CDR3 reads CASSGTGPGFGYTF. Written as DNA, the CDR3 is TGTGCCAGCAGTGGAACAGGGCCAGGGTTTGGCTACACCTTC.

Turning to this clone: An end of the junction differs from the germline gene, which may be a read error. The sample holds other DNA sequences that translate to the same CDR3. The V call is TRBV2, the J call TRBJ1-2; the D is unclear. This CDR3 region has 13 residues. CDR1 and CDR2 (germline): SNHLY, FYNNEI. The DNA for the CDR3 is TGTGCCAGCAGCCAAACTTTAAGGTCTGGCTACACTTTC. Protein sequence: CASSQTLRSGYTF. Full variable domain (remainder filled in from reference TRBV2 and TRBJ1-2): EPEVTQTPSHQVTQMGQEVILRCVPISNHLYFYWYRQILGQKVEFLVSFYNNEISEKSEIFDDQFSVERPDGSNFTLKIRSTKLEDSAMYFCASSQTLRSGYTFGSGTRLTVV.

This sequence joins TRBV6-5 and TRBJ1-4, with a possible D match to TRBD1 (5 bases). Trimming left V 7 bases short and J 8 bases short, with 17 bases between. Germline CDR1 and CDR2: MNHEY and SVGAGI. The length of the CDR3 is 14 residues. The CDR3 nucleotides read TGTGCCAGCACCCGGCGAGCGAAGGGGGAAAAACTGTTTTTT. It encodes CASTRRAKGEKLFF.

This chain uses TRBV4-3 with TRBJ2-1; D is ambiguous. Looked up from germline, CDR1 is LGHNA and CDR2 is YSLEER. Trimming cost V 0 bases and J 2 bases, with 11 bases left between them. The CDR3 is 16 amino acids. CDR3 sequence: CASSQDVVAAYNEQFF. As DNA, the CDR3 is TGCGCCAGCAGCCAAGATGTTGTGGCGGCCTACAATGAGCAGTTCTTC.

This clone appeared a few times. The V call is TRBV10-3, the J call TRBJ2-5; D unresolved. Germline lookup yields CDR1 ENHRY and CDR2 SYGVKD. V was cut by 8 bases and J by 2 bases, with 3 bases left in between. The CDR3 runs 10 residues. CDR3 protein: CAIGQETQYF. CDR3 in DNA: TGTGCCATCGGGCAAGAGACCCAGTACTTC.